These 24 T cell receptor beta chains came from one sample sequenced in a study of Ad26.COV2.S vaccination and SARS-CoV-2 variants. Data came from immunoSEQ multiplex PCR; TCRdb stores just in-frame clones and leaves some out. Here the sample spans around 45,000 clones, roughly 84% being singletons. The source material was peripheral blood, sampled after recovery from COVID-19. These receptors were collected from a human donor who had recovered from COVID-19.

The chain recombines TRBV5-4 with TRBJ2-1; 13 positions match TRBD2. The V gene's germline CDR1 is SGHNT and CDR2 YYREEE (reference sequence). The trim removed 4 bases at V and 7 bases at J, leaving 14 bases unmatched. This CDR3 comprises 18 residues. The CDR3 reads CASSPPGVLAGGLNEQFF. Here the CDR3 DNA reads TGTGCCAGCAGCCCTCCGGGGGTACTAGCGGGGGGGCTAAATGAGCAGTTCTTC.

J is TRBJ1-3 and V is TRBV4-2; D not resolved. Germline V gives CDR1 LGHNA, CDR2 YNFKEQ. This CDR3 has 14 residues. The germline V and J ends were trimmed by 3 bases and 6 bases, with 12 bases remaining between them. The CDR3 DNA follows: TGTGCCAGCAGCCAGGGTACTTTGGAAAACACCATATATTTT. This encodes CASSQGTLENTIYF.

The J gene is TRBJ2-5, the V gene TRBV11-2; D possibly uses TRBD1 or TRBD2 (5 bases each). This CDR3 region has 14 residues. V was cut by 0 bases and J by 4 bases, with 9 bases left in between. Germline V gives CDR1 SGHAT, CDR2 FQNNGV. This CDR3 reads CASSLETGTETQYF. The CDR3 DNA sequence: TGTGCCAGCAGCTTAGAGACGGGGACAGAGACCCAGTACTTC.

The rearrangement uses TRBV2 and TRBJ2-1, with a weak D call TRBD1 (5 bases). CDR1 is SNHLY, CDR2 FYNNEI, per germline. The CDR3 covers 15 residues. Trimming took 4 bases from V and 0 from J, leaving 10 bases between them. The CDR3 region is CASSVGAVSYNEQFF. In nucleotides, the CDR3 is TGTGCCAGCAGTGTTGGGGCCGTCTCCTACAATGAGCAGTTCTTC.

The rearrangement uses TRBV10-3 and TRBJ1-5; tentative D call: TRBD1 (6 bases). The V and J ends lost 6 bases and 3 bases respectively, with 12 bases between them. Germline values: CDR1 ENHRY, CDR2 SYGVKD. The CDR3 sequence is 14 residues long. The CDR3 loop reads CAISPGQLNQPQHF. The CDR3 nucleotides read TGTGCCATCAGCCCCGGACAGCTCAATCAGCCCCAGCATTTT.

The rearrangement links TRBV21-1 to TRBJ2-5; the D call in the table, TRBD2, was not verified against the DNA. TRBV21-1 is listed as a pseudogene. This CDR3 region has 15 residues. CDR3 sequence reads: CASSALGRGAETQYF. The CDR3 DNA reads as TGTGCCAGCAGCGCCCTCGGGCGGGGGGCAGAGACCCAGTACTTC.

This rearrangement joins TRBV6-4 to TRBJ2-2, with a tentative D call TRBD1 (5 bases). The germline V gene encodes CDR1 MRHNA and CDR2 SNTAGT. This CDR3 is 16 amino acids long. Trimming took off 6 bases at V and 0 bases at J, with 14 bases between the two ends. The CDR3 reads CASSVAGLANTGELFF. The CDR3 coding sequence is TGTGCCAGCAGCGTCGCAGGGCTGGCGAACACCGGGGAGCTGTTTTTT.

As to this clone: In the same sample, other DNA sequences code for this CDR3. The CDR3 here is CASSESRQGLGYTF. DNA of the CDR3: TGCGCCAGCAGTGAGTCACGCCAGGGGTTAGGCTACACCTTC. The chain employs TRBV10-2 and TRBJ1-2; possible D gene TRBD1, 6 bases. This CDR3 comprises 14 residues. Germline loops: CDR1 WSHSY, CDR2 SAAADI. The V end lost 0 bases, the J end lost 8 bases, and 13 bases lay between the germline ends.

V usage is TRBV20-1 and J usage is TRBJ2-7, with D perhaps matching TRBD1 (6 bases). This CDR3 has 11 residues. Trimming cost V 6 bases and J 8 bases, with 14 bases left between them. Germline V gives CDR1 DFQATT, CDR2 SNEGSKA (reference sequence). The CDR3 bases are TGCAGTGCGAGCGCAGGGGACCAGCAGTACGTC. It is translated as CSASAGDQQYV.

The rearrangement links TRBV10-3 to TRBJ2-2, with a tentative D call TRBD1 (6 bases). Germline V gives CDR1 ENHRY, CDR2 SYGVKD. Trimming left V 0 bases short and J 0 bases short, with 11 bases between. The CDR3 totals 17 residues. In nucleotides, the CDR3 is TGTGCCATCAGTGAGTCGATAGGGGGTACGAACACCGGGGAGCTGTTTTTT. It translates to CAISESIGGTNTGELFF.

The J gene is TRBJ1-1, the V gene TRBV12-2. TRBV12-2 is marked as a pseudogene. The CDR3 consists of 12 residues. CDR3 loop: CASRTRDAEAFF. The DNA of the CDR3 is TGTGCAAGTCGCACCCGTGACGCTGAAGCTTTCTTT.

The chain combines TRBV5-1 with TRBJ2-2; no clear D gene. The V and J ends lost 0 bases and 2 bases respectively, with 11 bases between them. The CDR3 covers 16 residues. From germline, CDR1 is SGHRS and CDR2 YFSETQ. The CDR3 loop is CASSLVTDPNTGELFF. CDR3 nucleotide sequence: TGCGCCAGCAGCTTGGTAACAGATCCAAACACCGGGGAGCTGTTTTTT.

This clone was found many times. The chain uses TRBV6-4 and TRBJ2-1; possibly TRBD2 for D (5 bases). The germline V gene has CDR1 MRHNA and CDR2 SNTAGT. This CDR3 contains 15 residues. The V end lost 3 bases, the J end lost 0 bases, and 9 bases lay between the germline ends. The CDR3: CASSEKSGSYNEQFF. DNA of the CDR3: TGTGCCAGCAGTGAAAAAAGCGGCTCCTACAATGAGCAGTTCTTC.

This clone came up a few times. The CDR3 protein is CASSSTGGGWDQPQHF. CDR3 coding DNA: TGTGCCAGCAGTTCGACAGGGGGTGGCTGGGATCAGCCCCAGCATTTT. The gene calls are TRBV27 and TRBJ1-5; 9 bases are a match to TRBD1. The CDR3 is made up of 16 amino acids. Per the germline V gene, CDR1 is MNHEY and CDR2 is SMNVEV (reference sequence). V lost 4 bases, J lost 5 bases, and 9 bases stayed unmatched.

This rearrangement joins TRBV30 to TRBJ1-5; D gene uncertain. Looked up from germline, CDR1 is GTSNPN and CDR2 is SVGIG (reference sequence). Between the trimmed V and J ends, which lost 2 bases and 0 bases, there was a span of 5 bases. The CDR3 loop spans 13 amino acids. The CDR3 DNA sequence: TGTGCCTGGAGTCGGAATAGCAATCAGCCCCAGCATTTT. Translating gives CAWSRNSNQPQHF.

This chain joins TRBV5-8 and TRBJ2-2; D is possibly TRBD1 (6 bases). The germline CDR1 and CDR2 sequences are SGHTS and YDEGEE. Trimming removed 0 bases from V and 5 bases from J, with 11 bases in between. The CDR3 is 15 amino acids. The CDR3 region has the DNA TGTGCCAGCAGCTTGGCAGGGGTCGGAACCGGGGAGCTGTTTTTT. Its protein product is CASSLAGVGTGELFF.

This clone showed up just a few times. This chain connects TRBV24-1 to TRBJ2-5, with D possibly being TRBD1 (5 bases). CDR1 is KGHDR, CDR2 SFDVKD, per germline. This CDR3 region has 16 residues. Trimming cost V 6 bases and J 3 bases, with 19 bases left between them. The CDR3 reads CATSIGTGAPEETQYF. CDR3 bases: TGTGCCACCAGTATCGGAACAGGAGCCCCTGAAGAGACCCAGTACTTC.

This chain links TRBV14 with TRBJ1-2, with 7 bases that match TRBD1. Germline CDR1 SGHDN, CDR2 FVKESK. The CDR3 is 15 amino acids. The V gene end was trimmed by 4 bases and the J gene end by 4 bases; junction bases not matched to a gene: 9. The chain's CDR3 is CASSRDQGVGYGYTF. The DNA for the CDR3 is TGTGCCAGCAGCCGCGATCAGGGGGTGGGCTATGGCTACACCTTC.

This sequence joins TRBV2 and TRBJ2-5; D possibly corresponds to TRBD1 (7 bases). The CDR3 length is 15 residues. CDR1 is SNHLY and CDR2 is FYNNEI in the germline V gene. Trimming removed 4 bases from V and 6 bases from J, with 18 bases in between. The CDR3 DNA reads TGTGCCAGCAGTGGGGGGCCAGGGGGGCCACAGACCCAGTACTTC. It codes for CASSGGPGGPQTQYF.

The chain employs TRBV11-2 and TRBJ1-6; 8 nucleotides line up with TRBD1. V was clipped by 0 bases and J by 10 bases; unmatched bases: 11. Germline CDR1 is SGHAT and CDR2 is FQNNGV. The CDR3 is made up of 17 amino acids. The CDR3 coding sequence is TGTGCCAGCAGCTTAGAGCTGCCCAGGGGGCGCGGGTCACCCCTCCACTTT. Protein product: CASSLELPRGRGSPLHF.

The chain combines TRBV6-5 with TRBJ1-2; possible D gene TRBD1, 5 bases. V lost 0 bases and J 5 bases, leaving 13 bases between the germline ends. Germline values: CDR1 MNHEY, CDR2 SVGAGI. The CDR3 loop spans 15 amino acids. CDR3 residues: CASSYSDTPRYGYTF. The DNA of the CDR3 is TGTGCCAGCAGTTACTCGGACACCCCTAGGTATGGCTACACCTTC.

The genes are TRBV6-1 and TRBJ2-4; D is possibly TRBD1 (6 bases). The germline V gene has CDR1 MNHNS and CDR2 SASEGT. Between the trimmed V and J ends, which lost 3 bases and 3 bases, there was a span of 9 bases. This CDR3 is built from 14 residues. The CDR3 loop reads CASSEGTFKNIQYF. In DNA, the CDR3 is TGTGCCAGCAGTGAGGGGACATTCAAAAACATTCAGTACTTC.

The rearrangement links TRBV5-1 to TRBJ1-2, with D uncertain. The ends were cut back, 5 bases at V and 7 bases at J, with 15 bases in the middle. The CDR3 loop spans 13 amino acids. The germline V gene has CDR1 SGHRS and CDR2 YFSETQ. The CDR3 bases are TGCGCCAGCAGACCGGAGACCTCTGGTGGCTACACCTTC. It encodes CASRPETSGGYTF.

The chain has TRBV12-3 or TRBV12-4 and TRBJ1-2; TRBD1 is a possible D gene (5 bases). The CDR3 totals 13 residues. The V and J ends lost 4 bases and 8 bases respectively, with 14 bases between them. The DNA of the CDR3 is TGTGCCAGCAGTTCTGGGGGTTCAAGAGGCTACACCTTC. Translating gives CASSSGGSRGYTF.